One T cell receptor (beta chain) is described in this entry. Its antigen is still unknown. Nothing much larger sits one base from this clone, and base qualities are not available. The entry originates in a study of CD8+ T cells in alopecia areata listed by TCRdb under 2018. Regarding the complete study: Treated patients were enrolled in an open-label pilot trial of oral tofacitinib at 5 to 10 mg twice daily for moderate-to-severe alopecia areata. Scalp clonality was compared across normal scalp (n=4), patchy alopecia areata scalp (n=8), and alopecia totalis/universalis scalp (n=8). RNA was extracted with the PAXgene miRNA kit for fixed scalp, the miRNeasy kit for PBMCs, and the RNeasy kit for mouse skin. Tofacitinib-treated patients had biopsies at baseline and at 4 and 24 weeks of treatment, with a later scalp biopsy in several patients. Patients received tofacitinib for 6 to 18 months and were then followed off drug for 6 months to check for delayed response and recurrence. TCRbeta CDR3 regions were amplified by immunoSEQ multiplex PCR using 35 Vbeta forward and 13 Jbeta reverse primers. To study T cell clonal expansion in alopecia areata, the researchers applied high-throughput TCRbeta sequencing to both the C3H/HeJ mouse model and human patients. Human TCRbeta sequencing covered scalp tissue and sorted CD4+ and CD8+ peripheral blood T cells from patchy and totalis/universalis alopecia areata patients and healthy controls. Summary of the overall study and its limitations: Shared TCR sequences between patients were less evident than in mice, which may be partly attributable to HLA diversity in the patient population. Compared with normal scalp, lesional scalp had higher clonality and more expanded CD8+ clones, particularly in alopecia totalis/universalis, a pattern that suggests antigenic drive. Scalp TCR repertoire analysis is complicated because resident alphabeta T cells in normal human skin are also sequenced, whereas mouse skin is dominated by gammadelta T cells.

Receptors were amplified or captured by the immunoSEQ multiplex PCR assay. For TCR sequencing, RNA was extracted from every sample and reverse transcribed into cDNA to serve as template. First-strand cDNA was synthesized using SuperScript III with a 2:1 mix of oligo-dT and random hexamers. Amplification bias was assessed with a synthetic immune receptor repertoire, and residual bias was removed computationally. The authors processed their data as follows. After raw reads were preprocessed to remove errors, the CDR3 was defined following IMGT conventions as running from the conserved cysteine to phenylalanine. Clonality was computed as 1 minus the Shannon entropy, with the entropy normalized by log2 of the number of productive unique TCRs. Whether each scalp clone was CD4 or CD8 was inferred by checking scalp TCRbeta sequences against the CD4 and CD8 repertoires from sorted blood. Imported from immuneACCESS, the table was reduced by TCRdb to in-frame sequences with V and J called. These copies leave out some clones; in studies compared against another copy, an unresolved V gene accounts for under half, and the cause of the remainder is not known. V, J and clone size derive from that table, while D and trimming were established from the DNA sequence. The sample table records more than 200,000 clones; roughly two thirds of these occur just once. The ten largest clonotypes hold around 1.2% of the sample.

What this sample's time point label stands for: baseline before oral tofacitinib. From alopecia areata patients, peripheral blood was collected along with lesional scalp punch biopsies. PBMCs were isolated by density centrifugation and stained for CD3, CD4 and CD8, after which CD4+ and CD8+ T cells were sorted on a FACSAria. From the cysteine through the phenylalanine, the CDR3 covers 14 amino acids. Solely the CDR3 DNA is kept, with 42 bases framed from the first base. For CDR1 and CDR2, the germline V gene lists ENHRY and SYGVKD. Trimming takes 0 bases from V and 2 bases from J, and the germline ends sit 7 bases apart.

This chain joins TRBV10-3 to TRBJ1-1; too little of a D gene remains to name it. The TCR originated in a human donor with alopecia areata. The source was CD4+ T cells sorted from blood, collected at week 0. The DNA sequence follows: TGTGCCATCAGTGAGTCTAGGTCTAACACTGAAGCTTTCTTT. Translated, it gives CAISESRSNTEAFF.